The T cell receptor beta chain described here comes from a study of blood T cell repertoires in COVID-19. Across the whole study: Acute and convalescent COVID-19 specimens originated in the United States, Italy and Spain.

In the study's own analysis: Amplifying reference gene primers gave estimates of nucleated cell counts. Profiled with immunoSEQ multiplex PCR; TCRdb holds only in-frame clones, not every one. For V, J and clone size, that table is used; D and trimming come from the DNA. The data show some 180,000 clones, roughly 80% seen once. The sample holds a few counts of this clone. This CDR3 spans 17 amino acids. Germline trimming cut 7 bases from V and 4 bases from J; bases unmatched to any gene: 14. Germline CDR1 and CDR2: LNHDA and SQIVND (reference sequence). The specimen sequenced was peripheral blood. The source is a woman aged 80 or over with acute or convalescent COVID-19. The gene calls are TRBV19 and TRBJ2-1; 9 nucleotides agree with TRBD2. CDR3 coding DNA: TGTGCCAGTATATCCCCTAGCGGGAAAGGGGGTTACAATGAGCAGTTCTTC. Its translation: CASISPSGKGGYNEQFF.